The next 5 T cell receptor beta chains were all read from a single sample in a study of molecular identifiers for immune sequencing clone quantification. MiXCR, applied by TCRdb to the PCR reads, yields one record per CDR3 protein. Altogether just under 650,000 distinct CDR3 sequences are present, roughly 21% being singletons, with the ten largest covering 0.75% to 0.95%. Material: naive CD8+ T cells from blood, with Jurkat cell RNA spiked in. Subset specified: FACS-sorted CD8+CD4-CCR7+CD45RA+ naive T cells. These receptors were taken from a human donor in good health. Some libraries in this study had Jurkat cell RNA spiked in.

In its sample, this clonotype was seen many times. V is TRBV19 and J is TRBJ1-1; 8 bases line up with TRBD1. From germline, CDR1 is LNHDA and CDR2 SQIVND (reference sequence). This CDR3 contains 13 residues. The V segment lost 3 bases and the J segment 8 bases; nucleotides outside the gene matches: 5. The CDR3 DNA reads as TGTGCCAGTAGTATGGGACAGGATGGGGAAGCTTTCTTT. Translating it yields CASSMGQDGEAFF.

This chain links TRBV12-3 or TRBV12-4 with TRBJ2-7; D not certain. CDR3 size: 12 residues. V was pared by 4 bases and J by 5 bases, with 9 bases between. In DNA form, the CDR3 reads TGTGCCAGCAGTTCCAACGGTGACGAGCAGTACTTC. Its translation is CASSSNGDEQYF.

A remark on this clonotype: Since a much larger clone is just one base distant, this may be a read error. The CDR3 DNA follows: TGTGCCTGGGATGCCTCTGCCCAAGGGACAGGGAGCTACGAGCAGTACTTC. Translation gives CAWDASAQGTGSYEQYF. The V gene is TRBV30, the J gene TRBJ2-7; 9 bases line up with TRBD1. Per the germline V gene, CDR1 is GTSNPN and CDR2 is SVGIG (reference sequence). The V and J ends lost 5 bases and 3 bases, in that order; junction bases with no gene match: 17. There are 17 residues in the CDR3. The variable domain in full, completed from reference TRBV30 and TRBJ2-7, reads SQTIHQWPATLVQPVGSPLSLECTVEGTSNPNLYWYRQAAGRGLQLLFYSVGIGQISSEVPQNLSASRPQDRQFILSSKKLLLSDSGFYLCAWDASAQGTGSYEQYFGPGTRLTVT.

In its sample, this clonotype was seen a few times. This CDR3 reads CASSLHGRPTDTQYF. The CDR3 DNA reads TGTGCCAGCAGTTTACATGGACGGCCAACAGATACGCAGTATTTT. The V gene is TRBV12-3 or TRBV12-4, the J gene TRBJ2-3, with D unresolved. The V gene lost 2 bases and the J gene lost 3 bases, with 12 bases spanning the gap. This CDR3 region has 15 residues.

This clonotype was found many times. The chain links TRBV11-2 to TRBJ2-5, with D possibly being TRBD2 (5 bases). Trimming removed 0 bases from V and 5 bases from J, with 22 bases in between. CDR1 SGHAT and CDR2 FQNNGV come from the germline V gene. The CDR3 runs to 18 residues. CDR3 amino acids: CASSLDYWETQRRETQYF. For the CDR3, the DNA is TGTGCCAGCAGCTTAGATTACTGGGAGACCCAACGGCGGGAGACCCAGTACTTC.